A selection of T cell receptor beta chains follows, all from one sample in a study of T cell responses to AZD1222 COVID-19 vaccine. The protocol was immunoSEQ multiplex PCR, while the TCRdb copy is restricted to in-frame clones and leaves out a portion. The sample includes about 130,000 clones, approximately 92% of them seen just once. The sequenced sample was peripheral blood, obtained 28 days after the second AZD1222 dose. Receptors originate from an adult who received the AZD1222 COVID-19 vaccine. CDR3s include the opening cysteine and the closing phenylalanine or tryptophan. A D gene is named only where the DNA matches it firmly. Expanded clones get a size class; other rows say once, few or many, or leave the size out.

>TRBJ2-5|TRBV7-9|TRBD2|-|17
CASRGTLAGGPEETQYF
TGTGCCAGCAGAGGGACTCTAGCGGGAGGGCCGGAGGAGACCCAGTACTTC
>TRBJ2-1|TRBV9|TRBD1|-|15
CASSVGGRGRNEQFF
TGTGCCAGCAGCGTAGGCGGCAGGGGGCGAAATGAGCAGTTCTTC
>TRBJ1-1|TRBV19|TRBD1|-|14
CASSTRTGSREAFF
TGTGCCAGTAGTACCAGGACAGGGAGTAGAGAAGCTTTCTTT
>TRBJ1-2|TRBV3-1/TRBV3-2|-|-|14
CASSQVLGSDGYTF
TGTGCCAGCAGCCAGGTACTGGGCTCAGATGGCTACACCTTC
>TRBJ1-4|TRBV30|-|-|13
CAWNTGFEEKLFF
TGTGCCTGGAATACAGGGTTTGAAGAAAAACTGTTTTTT
>TRBJ2-7|TRBV21-1|-|-|18
CASSKGGGDTEPPYEQYF
TGTGCCAGCAGCAAAGGGGGAGGGGACACCGAGCCCCCCTACGAGCAGTACTTC
>TRBJ1-3|TRBV30|-|-|16
CAWSVGSGSSGNTIYF
TGTGCCTGGAGTGTTGGGTCCGGGAGCTCTGGAAACACCATATATTTT
>TRBJ2-1|TRBV24-1|-|-|14
CATSQFAPLGEQFF
TGTGCCACCAGTCAGTTTGCGCCTCTGGGGGAGCAGTTCTTC
>TRBJ2-1|TRBV7-9|TRBD2|-|15
CASSSIGGGAHEQFF
TGTGCCAGCAGCTCCATAGGCGGGGGGGCCCATGAGCAGTTCTTC
>TRBJ1-5|TRBV19|TRBD1|-|14
CASSPRQGLQPQHF
TGTGCCAGTAGTCCTCGACAGGGTCTCCAGCCCCAGCATTTT
>TRBJ2-7|TRBV5-5|-|-|15
CASSSQGGWNYEQYF
TGTGCCAGCAGCTCACAGGGGGGGTGGAACTACGAGCAGTACTTC
>TRBJ2-7|TRBV19|-|once|14
CASSIVVSSYEQYF
TGTGCCAGTAGTATAGTCGTGAGCTCCTACGAGCAGTACTTC
>TRBJ2-7|TRBV3-1/TRBV3-2|TRBD2|-|15
CASSQVLAATYEQYF
TGTGCCAGCAGCCAAGTCCTAGCGGCCACCTACGAGCAGTACTTC
>TRBJ1-6|TRBV28|-|-|15
CASSLPGSPGSPLHF
TGTGCCAGCAGTTTACCTGGGAGTCCCGGGTCACCCCTCCACTTT
>TRBJ2-3|TRBV7-3|TRBD2|-|15
CASSRAGGSTDTQYF
TGTGCCAGCAGCCGCGCGGGAGGTAGCACAGATACGCAGTATTTT
>TRBJ1-1|TRBV11-2|-|-|14
CASSAQGVGTEAFF
TGTGCCAGCAGCGCCCAGGGTGTGGGTACTGAAGCTTTCTTT
>TRBJ1-3|TRBV10-3|-|-|16
CAITPGGEPSGNTIYF
TGTGCCATCACCCCTGGGGGGGAACCCTCTGGAAACACCATATATTTT
>TRBJ2-1|TRBV9|TRBD1|-|17
CASSVEPRGGPHNEQFF
TGTGCCAGCAGCGTAGAGCCTCGAGGGGGCCCCCACAATGAGCAGTTCTTC
>TRBJ1-4|TRBV11-1|-|-|14
CASSLGEENEKLFF
TGTGCCAGCAGCTTGGGTGAGGAAAACGAAAAACTGTTTTTT
>TRBJ1-2|TRBV11-2|-|-|13
CASSDGRPYGYTF
TGTGCCAGCAGCGACGGGAGGCCGTATGGCTACACCTTC
>TRBJ1-2|TRBV4-3|-|-|15
CASSQGDGLAYGYTF
TGCGCCAGCAGCCAAGGGGACGGTCTGGCCTATGGCTACACCTTC
>TRBJ1-6|TRBV27|TRBD1|-|15
CASSPRDRNNSPLHF
TGTGCCAGCAGTCCGCGGGACAGGAATAATTCACCCCTCCACTTT
>TRBJ2-7|TRBV29-1|TRBD1|-|14
CSVGGGQYPYEQYF
TGCAGCGTTGGAGGGGGACAGTATCCCTACGAGCAGTACTTC
>TRBJ2-3|TRBV24-1|TRBD2|-|19
CATSDFTWTSGREGDTQYF
TGTGCCACCAGTGATTTTACCTGGACTAGCGGGAGAGAAGGAGATACGCAGTATTTT
>TRBJ2-1|TRBV11-3|TRBD2|-|20
CASSLGLAGEFKVTYNEQFF
TGTGCCAGCAGCTTGGGGCTAGCGGGGGAGTTTAAGGTTACCTACAATGAGCAGTTCTTC
>TRBJ1-2|TRBV10-1|-|-|17
CASSDGPYVQGSHGYTF
TGCGCCAGCAGTGATGGCCCCTACGTACAGGGAAGTCATGGCTACACCTTC
>TRBJ2-5|TRBV11-2|-|-|13
CASSLVMGETQYF
TGTGCCAGCAGCTTAGTGATGGGAGAGACCCAGTACTTC
>TRBJ2-7|TRBV3-1/TRBV3-2|-|-|14
CASSPQWGLEEQYF
TGTGCCAGCAGCCCACAGTGGGGCTTGGAGGAGCAGTACTTC
>TRBJ1-4|TRBV19|TRBD1|-|15
CASSTYGTENEKLFF
TGTGCCAGTAGTACCTACGGGACAGAAAACGAAAAACTGTTTTTT
>TRBJ2-3|TRBV9|TRBD2|-|15
CASSAGLAVTDTQYF
TGTGCCAGCAGCGCCGGACTAGCGGTCACAGATACGCAGTATTTT
>TRBJ2-1|TRBV11-2|-|-|15
CASSHSQKGYNEQFF
TGTGCCAGCAGCCATTCCCAAAAGGGCTACAATGAGCAGTTCTTC
>TRBJ1-3|TRBV18|-|once|16
CASSRQTSSSGNTIYF
TGTGCCAGCTCACGACAGACTTCCAGCTCTGGAAACACCATATATTTT
>TRBJ2-1|TRBV3-1/TRBV3-2|TRBD2|-|16
CASSQDLAVSYNEQFF
TGTGCCAGCAGCCAAGATCTAGCGGTCTCCTACAATGAGCAGTTCTTC
>TRBJ2-1|TRBV28|-|-|12
CASSLLRGEQFF
TGTGCCAGCAGTTTATTGCGAGGTGAGCAGTTCTTC
>TRBJ2-3|TRBV11-3|-|-|14
CASSLARGTDTQYF
TGTGCCAGCAGCTTAGCGCGGGGCACAGATACGCAGTATTTT
>TRBJ2-1|TRBV6-5|TRBD2|-|14
CASSSLADSNEQFF
TGTGCCAGCAGTTCACTAGCGGATTCCAATGAGCAGTTCTTC
>TRBJ2-3|TRBV10-3|-|-|14
CAISSGYSTDTQYF
TGTGCCATCAGTTCAGGGTATAGCACAGATACGCAGTATTTT
>TRBJ1-1|TRBV28|-|-|11
CASSLYTEAFF
TGTGCCAGCAGTTTGTACACTGAAGCTTTCTTT
>TRBJ1-2|TRBV28|-|-|12
CASSLQDYGYTF
TGTGCCAGCAGTTTACAGGACTATGGCTACACCTTC
>TRBJ1-5|TRBV28|-|-|16
CASRAGRGYSNQPQHF
TGTGCCAGCCGAGCTGGGCGGGGTTATAGCAATCAGCCCCAGCATTTT
>TRBJ2-5|TRBV11-3|-|once|15
CASSLGGHPLETQYF
TGTGCCAGCAGCTTAGGGGGCCACCCACTAGAGACCCAGTACTTC
>TRBJ2-7|TRBV7-8|TRBD2|once|15
CASSLTSGRAPEQYF
TGTGCCAGCAGCCTGACTAGCGGGAGGGCCCCCGAGCAGTACTTC
>TRBJ2-3|TRBV7-9|TRBD2|-|17
CASSLTLAGGITDTQYF
TGTGCCAGCAGCTTAACGCTAGCGGGGGGGATCACAGATACGCAGTATTTT
>TRBJ1-2|TRBV30|-|-|12
CAWSPGAYGYTF
TGTGCCTGGAGTCCCGGGGCCTATGGCTACACCTTC
>TRBJ1-1|TRBV5-1|-|-|13
CASSFGQNTEAFF
TGCGCCAGCAGCTTTGGTCAGAACACTGAAGCTTTCTTT
>TRBJ2-7|TRBV25-1|-|once|14
CASRGPNLPYEQYF
TGTGCCAGCAGAGGGCCTAACCTTCCCTACGAGCAGTACTTC
>TRBJ2-7|TRBV2|TRBD1|-|13
CASRDSHSYEQYF
TGTGCCAGCCGGGACAGCCACTCCTACGAGCAGTACTTC
>TRBJ2-4|TRBV29-1|-|-|13
CSVSTGRINIQYF
TGCAGCGTCTCAACAGGGAGAATAAACATTCAGTACTTC
>TRBJ1-1|TRBV5-1|TRBD1|-|17
CASSLAGTGGGNTEAFF
TGCGCCAGCAGCTTGGCCGGGACAGGGGGAGGAAACACTGAAGCTTTCTTT
>TRBJ1-2|TRBV5-5|-|-|14
CASSISRDRTGYTF
TGTGCCAGCAGCATCTCCCGGGACCGGACAGGCTACACCTTC
>TRBJ1-1|TRBV16|-|-|13
CASSLTVNTEAFF
TGTGCCAGCAGCCTCACAGTGAACACTGAAGCTTTCTTT
>TRBJ1-1|TRBV6-5|-|-|13
CASSLLGNTEAFF
TGTGCCAGCAGTCTCCTAGGAAACACTGAAGCTTTCTTT
>TRBJ2-7|TRBV4-3|TRBD2|-|15
CASSQGLAVEYEQYF
TGCGCCAGCAGCCAAGGACTAGCGGTGGAATACGAGCAGTACTTC
>TRBJ2-7|TRBV6-5|-|-|12
CASTHQGGEQYF
TGTGCCAGCACTCATCAGGGTGGAGAGCAGTACTTC
>TRBJ2-7|TRBV20-1|-|-|11
CSARKGREQYF
TGCAGCGCTAGAAAGGGGCGCGAGCAGTACTTC
>TRBJ2-1|TRBV10-3|TRBD1|-|12
CAIKTGGNEQFF
TGTGCCATCAAAACAGGGGGCAATGAGCAGTTCTTC
>TRBJ2-7|TRBV28|-|-|14
CASSSLPDSYEQYF
TGTGCCAGCAGTTCCTTACCTGACTCCTACGAGCAGTACTTC
>TRBJ1-4|TRBV5-1|-|-|14
CASSLGRVGEKLFF
TGCGCCAGCAGCTTGGGTAGGGTAGGTGAAAAACTGTTTTTT
>TRBJ1-5|TRBV3-1/TRBV3-2|-|-|13
CASSENRAQPQHF
TGTGCCAGCAGTGAAAACAGGGCTCAGCCCCAGCATTTT
>TRBJ1-1|TRBV7-3|TRBD1|-|14
CASGGETGRNEAFF
TGTGCCAGCGGCGGAGAGACAGGGAGGAATGAAGCTTTCTTT